These T cell receptor beta chains were read from a single sample in a study of blood T cell repertoires in COVID-19. Assay: immunoSEQ multiplex PCR; the TCRdb copy retains only in-frame clones and omits some. The sample lists over 150,000 clones, approximately 89% occurring once. What was sequenced was PBMCs or T cells enriched from blood (not recorded which). The source of these receptors is a man in his forties or fifties who had recovered from COVID-19. CDR3s include the opening cysteine and the closing phenylalanine or tryptophan. D genes are given only for firm matches. A clone size is listed for some rows: how often the clone was seen (once, few, many), or a class if it is expanded.

TRBJ1-6 | TRBV5-6 | NA | NA | CASSLGQKNSPLHF | TGTGCCAGCAGCTTGGGCCAGAAAAATTCACCCCTCCACTTT
TRBJ1-5 | TRBV28 | NA | TRBD1 | CASILSSRDSLNQPQHF | TGTGCCAGCATTCTGTCCAGCCGGGACAGCCTAAATCAGCCCCAGCATTTT
TRBJ1-2 | TRBV28 | NA | NA | CASSLGGDYYGYTF | TGTGCCAGCAGTTTAGGGGGGGACTACTATGGCTACACCTTC
TRBJ2-7 | TRBV24-1 | NA | NA | CATSAGMTPYEQYF | TGTGCCACCAGTGCGGGGATGACGCCCTACGAGCAGTACTTC
TRBJ2-1 | TRBV27 | medium-sized | TRBD1 | CASTEDRAGGEQFF | TGTGCCAGCACCGAGGACAGGGCTGGGGGTGAGCAGTTCTTC
TRBJ2-3 | TRBV5-1 | NA | NA | CASRREEGTDTQYF | TGCGCCAGCCGCCGTGAGGAGGGCACAGATACGCAGTATTTT
TRBJ1-3 | TRBV6-5 | NA | NA | CATCRSSGNTIYF | TGTGCCACATGCCGGAGCTCTGGAAACACCATATATTTT
TRBJ2-5 | TRBV5-1 | NA | NA | CASSLGGDLQTQYF | TGCGCCAGCAGCTTGGGCGGGGACTTGCAGACCCAGTACTTC
TRBJ2-1 | TRBV27 | NA | NA | CASSLSRRNGQFF | TGTGCCAGCAGTTTATCGCGGCGGAATGGGCAGTTCTTC
TRBJ1-1 | TRBV4-1 | NA | TRBD1 | CASSLEDRMNTEAFF | TGCGCCAGCAGCCTCGAGGACAGGATGAACACTGAAGCTTTCTTT
TRBJ2-6 | TRBV28 | NA | TRBD1 | CASTDRGSGANVLTF | TGTGCCAGCACCGACAGGGGGTCTGGGGCCAACGTCCTGACTTTC
TRBJ2-7 | TRBV9 | NA | TRBD1 | CASSAQGALGYEQYF | TGTGCCAGCAGCGCCCAGGGGGCTTTGGGGTACGAGCAGTACTTC
TRBJ2-7 | TRBV14 | NA | TRBD1 | CASSQDRGLRDEQYF | TGTGCCAGCAGCCAAGACAGGGGGCTAAGGGACGAGCAGTACTTC
TRBJ2-7 | TRBV10-3 | NA | TRBD1 | CAISAPLQGYSDEQYF | TGTGCCATCAGTGCCCCGTTACAGGGGTATTCGGACGAGCAGTACTTC
TRBJ1-1 | TRBV5-4 | NA | TRBD1 | CASSWDRGRNTEAFF | TGTGCCAGCAGCTGGGACAGGGGGCGGAACACTGAAGCTTTCTTT
TRBJ2-1 | TRBV12-2 | NA | NA | CASRSDPFLSAGWGEQFF | TGTGCAAGTCGCTCCGATCCTTTCCTGTCAGCGGGTTGGGGGGAGCAGTTCTTC
TRBJ2-3 | TRBV4-2 | NA | TRBD2 | CASSQGTSGAHSDTQYF | TGTGCCAGCAGCCAAGGGACTAGCGGGGCCCACTCAGATACGCAGTATTTT
TRBJ1-1 | TRBV9 | NA | NA | CASEAAVNTEAFF | TGTGCCAGCGAGGCCGCTGTGAACACTGAAGCTTTCTTT
TRBJ1-5 | TRBV30 | NA | NA | CAWSGRLALNQPQHF | TGTGCCTGGAGTGGGCGGCTAGCGCTGAATCAGCCCCAGCATTTT
TRBJ1-3 | TRBV27 | NA | NA | CASSSLSGNTIYF | TGTGCCAGCAGTTCCCTCTCTGGAAACACCATATATTTT
TRBJ1-1 | TRBV19 | NA | TRBD1 | CASKREDRMNTEAFF | TGTGCCAGTAAGCGGGAGGACAGGATGAACACTGAAGCTTTCTTT
TRBJ2-1 | TRBV10-2 | NA | TRBD1 | CASRLGQGRNEQFF | TGCGCCAGCAGACTGGGACAGGGGAGGAATGAGCAGTTCTTC
TRBJ2-7 | TRBV7-6 | NA | NA | CASSLGQGISYEQYF | TGTGCCAGCAGCTTGGGACAAGGGATCTCCTACGAGCAGTACTTC
TRBJ2-7 | TRBV25-1 | NA | NA | CASSQTGSYEQYF | TGTGCCAGCAGTCAGACGGGCTCCTACGAGCAGTACTTC
TRBJ2-4 | TRBV6-4 | NA | TRBD2 | CARGVGGNQYF | TGTGCCAGAGGGGTGGGAGGGAATCAGTACTTC
TRBJ2-7 | TRBV25-1 | NA | TRBD1 | CASQAPGTGNHEQYF | TGTGCCAGTCAAGCTCCCGGGACAGGGAACCACGAGCAGTACTTC
TRBJ1-2 | TRBV4-1 | NA | NA | CASSQDQAWGGREGYTF | TGCGCCAGCAGCCAAGATCAAGCTTGGGGGGGGCGAGAAGGCTACACCTTC
TRBJ1-5 | TRBV3-1/TRBV3-2 | NA | NA | CASSQGNFYSNQPQHF | TGTGCCAGCAGCCAAGGAAACTTCTATAGCAATCAGCCCCAGCATTTT
TRBJ2-3 | TRBV30 | once | TRBD2 | CAWGSSLAGTSTDTQYF | TGTGCCTGGGGATCGTCTCTAGCGGGAACTAGCACAGATACGCAGTATTTT
TRBJ1-1 | TRBV11-3 | NA | NA | CASSDRGLNTEAFF | TGTGCCAGCAGCGACAGAGGATTGAACACTGAAGCTTTCTTT
TRBJ1-2 | TRBV10-2 | NA | NA | CASSEIVGRYTF | TGCGCCAGCAGTGAGATTGTGGGGCGCTACACCTTC
TRBJ1-2 | TRBV9 | NA | TRBD1 | CASSVYTGVPSNYGYTF | TGTGCCAGCAGCGTTTATACAGGGGTGCCATCTAACTATGGCTACACCTTC
TRBJ2-1 | TRBV19 | NA | NA | CASSIAGTHYNEQFF | TGTGCCAGTAGTATAGCAGGGACTCATTACAATGAGCAGTTCTTC
TRBJ2-7 | TRBV30 | NA | NA | CAWSVQGGQYF | TGTGCCTGGAGTGTGCAGGGCGGGCAGTACTTC
TRBJ1-3 | TRBV2 | NA | NA | CASSLSGSSGNTIYF | TGTGCCAGCAGTTTGTCAGGGTCATCGGGAAACACCATATATTTT
TRBJ2-7 | TRBV18 | NA | NA | CASSPKDALIYEQYF | TGTGCCAGCTCACCCAAAGATGCGCTTATTTACGAGCAGTACTTC
TRBJ2-1 | TRBV11-2 | NA | NA | CASSRNENEQFF | TGTGCCAGCAGCCGTAATGAGAATGAGCAGTTCTTC
TRBJ2-7 | TRBV4-1 | NA | TRBD1 | CASSQEGQGALEQYF | TGCGCCAGCAGCCAAGAGGGACAGGGGGCGCTCGAGCAGTACTTC
TRBJ2-2 | TRBV3-1/TRBV3-2 | NA | NA | CASSQESGLFF | TGTGCCAGCAGCCAAGAATCCGGGCTGTTTTTT
TRBJ1-3 | TRBV4-2 | NA | NA | CASSQEADTIYF | TGTGCCAGCAGCCAAGAAGCGGACACCATATATTTT
TRBJ2-5 | TRBV11-3 | NA | TRBD1 | CASSSPGQVGETQYF | TGTGCCAGCAGCTCCCCGGGACAGGTAGGGGAGACCCAGTACTTC
TRBJ1-4 | TRBV28 | NA | TRBD1 | CASSSSDRHEKLFF | TGTGCCAGCAGTTCCTCGGACAGGCATGAAAAACTGTTTTTT
TRBJ2-5 | TRBV23-1 | NA | TRBD2 | CASSHGASGAPQETQYF | TGCGCCAGCAGTCACGGGGCTAGCGGGGCTCCCCAAGAGACCCAGTACTTC
TRBJ2-6 | TRBV7-3 | NA | TRBD2 | CASSSGTSGANVLTF | TGTGCCAGCAGCAGCGGGACCTCTGGGGCCAACGTCCTGACTTTC
TRBJ2-5 | TRBV30 | NA | TRBD1 | CVPSQNQGQGQETQYF | TGTGTGCCTAGTCAAAACCAGGGACAGGGACAAGAGACCCAGTACTTC
TRBJ1-3 | TRBV29-1 | NA | TRBD1 | CSVVAGGSGNTIYF | TGCAGCGTTGTTGCAGGGGGCTCTGGAAACACCATATATTTT
TRBJ2-5 | TRBV7-9 | NA | TRBD2 | CASSLTSGGTQETQYF | TGTGCCAGCAGCTTGACTAGCGGGGGGACACAAGAGACCCAGTACTTC
TRBJ1-1 | TRBV24-1 | NA | TRBD1 | CATRGQLNTEAFF | TGTGCCACCAGGGGACAGTTGAACACTGAAGCTTTCTTT
TRBJ2-1 | TRBV10-1 | NA | NA | CASRDSEQFF | TGCGCCAGCAGGGACTCCGAGCAGTTCTTC
TRBJ2-1 | TRBV10-1 | NA | NA | CASSEAQGSEQFF | TGCGCCAGCAGTGAAGCTCAGGGGAGTGAGCAGTTCTTC
TRBJ1-1 | TRBV6-5 | few | TRBD1 | CASAEDRDTEAFF | TGTGCCAGCGCTGAGGACAGGGACACTGAAGCTTTCTTT
TRBJ2-2 | TRBV11-3 | NA | TRBD1 | CASSPTGGTGELFF | TGTGCCAGCAGCCCGACAGGGGGCACCGGGGAGCTGTTTTTT
TRBJ1-1 | TRBV16 | NA | TRBD1 | CASSLNRGRTAEAFF | TGTGCCAGCAGCCTAAACAGGGGCCGAACTGCTGAAGCTTTCTTT